This T cell receptor beta chain was identified during a study of molecular identifiers for immune sequencing clone quantification. The study, taken as a whole, reports: Spiked TCR RNA from one Jurkat cell reportedly showed up when mixed among approximately 990,000 naive cells.

This clonotype has at least ten counts. Its cognate antigen is unknown. Sorting captured naive CD8 T cells as CD8+CD4-CCR7+CD45RA+. Germline assignment: CDR1 LGHNT and CDR2 FRNRAP. Trimming removed 7 bases from V and 4 bases from J, with 10 bases in between. The CDR3 extends over 12 amino acids. Bulk TCR libraries used previously described methods and listed TCR primers. In TCRdb, the PCR reads were re-called with MiXCR into one record per CDR3 protein. The sample lists about half a million distinct CDR3 sequences; less than 30% were seen once. The chain carries TRBV12-5 and TRBJ1-1; the D is unclear. The origin of this receptor is a human donor in good health. Some libraries in this study had Jurkat cell RNA spiked in. Sequencing was carried out using naive CD8+ T cells from blood, with Jurkat cell RNA spiked in. Described subset: FACS-sorted CD8+CD4-CCR7+CD45RA+ naive T cells. The CDR3 spells CASAPLVTEAFF. DNA of the CDR3: TGTGCTAGTGCCCCATTGGTCACTGAAGCTTTCTTT.